This T cell receptor beta chain comes out of a study of cytomegalovirus exposure and HLA in healthy donors. Whole-study results and caveats: Subsequent analysis showed first-cohort TCR clusters tending to co-occur in around 110 validation repertoires. Rarity characterized most TCR sequences, yet some public TCRs appeared in many donors.

TCRdb's table, derived via immunoSEQ multiplex PCR, lists solely in-frame clones and lacks some. The sample includes 170,000 or so clones, approximately 83% of them seen just once. About this clone itself: Its antigen is not identified.

The V gene's germline CDR1 is LGHNA and CDR2 YSLEER. Trimming removed 0 bases from V and 6 bases from J; junction bases left unmatched: 4. The CDR3 is 16 amino acids. The source material was PBMCs. The gene calls are TRBV4-3 and TRBJ2-3; TRBD2 aligns across 12 bases. This clonotype originated in a woman aged 18-29 years in good health and CMV-seropositive. CDR3 sequence reads: CASSQEASGGADTQYF. For the CDR3, the DNA is TGCGCCAGCAGCCAAGAGGCTAGCGGGGGGGCCGATACGCAGTATTTT.